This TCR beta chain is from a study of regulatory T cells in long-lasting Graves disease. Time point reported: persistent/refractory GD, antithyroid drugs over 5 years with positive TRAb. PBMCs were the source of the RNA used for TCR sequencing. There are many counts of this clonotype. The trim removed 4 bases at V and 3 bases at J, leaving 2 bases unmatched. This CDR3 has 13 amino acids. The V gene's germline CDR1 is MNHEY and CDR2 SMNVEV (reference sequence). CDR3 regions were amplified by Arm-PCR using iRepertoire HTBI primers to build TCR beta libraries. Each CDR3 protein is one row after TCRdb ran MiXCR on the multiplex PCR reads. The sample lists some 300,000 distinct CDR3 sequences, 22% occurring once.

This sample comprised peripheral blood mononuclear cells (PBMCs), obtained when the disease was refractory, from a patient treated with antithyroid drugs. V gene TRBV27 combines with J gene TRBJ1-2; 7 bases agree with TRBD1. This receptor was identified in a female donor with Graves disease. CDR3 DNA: TGTGCCAGCAGTTCACAGGGGTACTATGGCTACACCTTC. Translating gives CASSSQGYYGYTF.